Listed below are T cell receptor beta chains from one sample, sequenced in a study of blood T cell repertoires in COVID-19. Profiling relied on immunoSEQ multiplex PCR, and the TCRdb table lists in-frame clones only, not all of them. Of about 260,000 clones in the sample, 84% are singletons; the top ten hold less than 2%. Sequenced: peripheral blood. These receptors were taken from a woman aged 40 to 50 who had recovered from COVID-19. The CDR3 runs from the conserved cysteine through the conserved F or W. A D gene is named only where the DNA matches it firmly. Some rows have no size entry. The others give once, few or many, or a class for an expanded clone.

V gene,D gene,clone size,J gene,CDR3 protein,CDR3 DNA
TRBV5-1,NA,NA,TRBJ1-5,CASSLLGASNQPQHF,TGCGCCAGCAGCTTGTTAGGGGCGAGCAATCAGCCCCAGCATTTT
TRBV27,TRBD1,NA,TRBJ1-4,CASRDGTANEKLFF,TGTGCCAGCAGGGACGGGACAGCTAATGAAAAACTGTTTTTT
TRBV2,TRBD1,few,TRBJ1-1,CASRPDRGDTEAFF,TGTGCCAGCAGACCCGACAGGGGGGACACTGAAGCTTTCTTT
TRBV30,NA,once,TRBJ1-2,CAWSVDSPGYYGYTF,TGTGCCTGGAGTGTAGACTCACCCGGATACTATGGCTACACCTTC
TRBV7-9,TRBD1,few,TRBJ1-5,CASSRTGLGQPQHF,TGTGCCAGCAGCAGGACAGGGCTCGGTCAGCCCCAGCATTTT
TRBV5-1,TRBD1,NA,TRBJ2-3,CASSPQGLGVGTDTQYF,TGCGCCAGCAGTCCACAGGGGCTGGGCGTTGGGACAGATACGCAGTATTTT
TRBV6-5,NA,NA,TRBJ2-2,CASSYSYYLNTGELFF,TGTGCCAGCAGTTACTCGTATTATCTGAACACCGGGGAGCTGTTTTTT
TRBV19,NA,NA,TRBJ2-3,CASNPPGLTDTQYF,TGTGCCAGTAACCCCCCGGGGTTAACAGATACGCAGTATTTT
TRBV10-3,NA,NA,TRBJ2-7,CAISASGTTYEQYF,TGTGCCATCAGTGCGAGCGGGACAACCTACGAGCAGTACTTC
TRBV30,TRBD2,few,TRBJ2-1,CAFQRGGDEQFF,TGTGCCTTTCAGCGGGGGGGCGATGAGCAGTTCTTC
TRBV5-1,NA,NA,TRBJ2-7,CASSLGSVPYEQYF,TGCGCCAGCAGCTTGGGGTCAGTTCCCTACGAGCAGTACTTC
TRBV2,NA,NA,TRBJ1-3,CASSETRAPPGNTIYF,TGTGCCAGCAGTGAAACTAGGGCCCCTCCTGGAAACACCATATATTTT
TRBV19,TRBD1,once,TRBJ1-2,CASSNTGANNYGYTF,TGTGCCAGTAGTAACACAGGGGCGAATAACTATGGCTACACCTTC
TRBV19,TRBD1,NA,TRBJ1-4,CASSGQAANEKLFF,TGTGCCAGTAGTGGACAGGCGGCTAATGAAAAACTGTTTTTT
TRBV19,NA,NA,TRBJ2-5,CASSILGQEGTQYF,TGTGCCAGTAGTATCCTGGGCCAAGAGGGGACCCAGTACTTC
TRBV5-1,NA,NA,TRBJ2-5,CASSLGGNQETQYF,TGCGCCAGCAGCCTGGGCGGGAACCAAGAGACCCAGTACTTC
TRBV11-3,TRBD2,NA,TRBJ2-1,CASSLKTVAGGPFEQFF,TGTGCCAGCAGCTTAAAAACGGTAGCGGGGGGGCCCTTTGAGCAGTTCTTC
TRBV25-1,NA,NA,TRBJ1-5,CASSGQGGQPQHF,TGTGCCAGCAGTGGGCAGGGAGGACAGCCCCAGCATTTT
TRBV30,TRBD1,NA,TRBJ2-1,CAWSSRQGSYNEQFF,TGTGCCTGGAGTTCTCGACAGGGGTCCTACAATGAGCAGTTCTTC
TRBV12-3/TRBV12-4,TRBD1,NA,TRBJ2-6,CASRTGVHVLTF,TGTGCCAGCAGGACAGGGGTCCACGTCCTGACTTTC
TRBV5-1,NA,NA,TRBJ2-7,CASKMTASSSYEQYF,TGCGCCAGCAAAATGACAGCCTCAAGCTCCTACGAGCAGTACTTC
TRBV7-9,TRBD2,NA,TRBJ2-5,CASSLGPGRGSGETQYF,TGTGCCAGCTCCCTAGGACCCGGGCGGGGGTCGGGGGAGACCCAGTACTTC
TRBV7-2,NA,NA,TRBJ1-1,CASSVPGTEAFF,TGTGCCAGCAGCGTCCCCGGGACTGAAGCTTTCTTT
TRBV6-6,TRBD1,NA,TRBJ2-1,CASSRPSGTGVGEQFF,TGTGCCAGCAGTCGACCTTCCGGGACAGGGGTCGGTGAGCAGTTCTTC
TRBV4-2,NA,few,TRBJ2-1,CASSQDRASSSYNEQFF,TGTGCCAGCAGCCAAGACCGCGCATCGAGCTCCTACAATGAGCAGTTCTTC
TRBV6-5,NA,NA,TRBJ1-4,CASSYSTGSKLFF,TGTGCCAGCAGTTACTCGACCGGGTCAAAACTGTTTTTT
TRBV4-2,NA,NA,TRBJ1-1,CASSLQGQQNTEAFF,TGTGCCAGCAGCCTCCAAGGACAGCAGAACACTGAAGCTTTCTTT
TRBV5-1,NA,NA,TRBJ2-1,CASSLDRNSYNEQFF,TGCGCCAGCAGCCTCGACAGAAACTCCTACAATGAGCAGTTCTTC
TRBV9,TRBD2,NA,TRBJ2-1,CASEKGLEGNEQFF,TGTGCCAGCGAAAAGGGACTAGAAGGGAATGAGCAGTTCTTC
TRBV2,NA,NA,TRBJ2-4,CASSGVLLNIQYF,TGTGCCAGCAGTGGTGTCCTTTTAAACATTCAGTACTTC
TRBV28,NA,NA,TRBJ2-7,CASSLDLAAALYEQYF,TGTGCCAGCAGTTTAGACCTGGCGGCGGCCCTCTACGAGCAGTACTTC
TRBV19,NA,NA,TRBJ1-3,CASSIARQASGNTIYF,TGTGCCAGTAGTATTGCCCGACAAGCCTCTGGAAACACCATATATTTT
TRBV19,TRBD2,NA,TRBJ2-5,CASRTSGTQETQYF,TGTGCCAGTAGGACTAGCGGGACCCAAGAGACCCAGTACTTC
TRBV6-5,NA,NA,TRBJ1-2,CASRRGPTNNYGYTF,TGTGCCAGCAGAAGGGGCCCGACGAATAACTATGGCTACACCTTC
TRBV27,NA,NA,TRBJ2-7,CATGTGSKLYEQYF,TGTGCCACCGGAACAGGGTCTAAGCTCTACGAGCAGTACTTC
TRBV30,TRBD1,NA,TRBJ2-3,CAWSRQGGTDTQYF,TGTGCCTGGAGTAGACAGGGGGGCACAGATACGCAGTATTTT
TRBV5-4,TRBD1,NA,TRBJ1-4,CASSRTGTNEKLFF,TGTGCCAGCAGCAGGACAGGAACTAATGAAAAACTGTTTTTT
TRBV30,NA,NA,TRBJ2-7,CAWGRGLSYEQYF,TGTGCCTGGGGCCGGGGACTTTCATACGAGCAGTACTTC
TRBV10-3,TRBD1,NA,TRBJ1-2,CAISPTGQANYGYTF,TGTGCCATCAGCCCTACCGGACAGGCTAACTATGGCTACACCTTC
TRBV18,NA,NA,TRBJ1-2,CASSPQEGYWSYGYTF,TGTGCCAGCTCACCCCAGGAGGGATACTGGAGCTATGGCTACACCTTC